The sequence of this TCR beta chain was determined in a study of beta chain features in type 1 diabetes listed by TCRdb under 2018. In the study overall: Mean age, gender distribution, total cell number and subset yield were not different between patients and healthy donors. Across all samples, about 110 million sorted cells were examined, and cell number per subset correlated strongly with RNA yield. In the study, recently diagnosed type 1 diabetes patients and matched healthy donors were compared on the TCRB repertoires of their sorted circulating CD4+ T cell subsets. Whereas all 30 or so donors provided naive and central memory subsets, regulatory and stem cell-like memory subsets were isolated from just 8 patients and about 8 healthy donors. Study-wide findings and limitations: PCR may preferentially amplify shorter templates, but because patient and control samples were amplified and corrected together, any resulting skew would affect both groups equally. The naive, central memory and regulatory TCRB repertoires appeared to resemble one another more closely among patients than among healthy donors. A moderate but significant shortening of TCRB CDR3 length was observed in type 1 diabetes patients in all four CD4+ subsets. Because the HLA sub-analyses included only small numbers of individuals, any influence of HLA type on TCRB rearrangement was left unresolved. Fewer insertions and more nucleotide deletions at VDJ recombination sites were observed in patients with type 1 diabetes, implying thymic rearrangement abnormalities. Because cDNA rather than genomic DNA was sequenced, highly expressing activated cells could have been over-represented, although no difference in activation and CD3 levels was found between groups.

Each donor gave one peripheral blood draw, averaging approximately 110 mL, which was collected into heparinised tubes. Naive, central memory, regulatory and stem cell-like memory CD4+ T cells were sorted on a BD FACSAria II using a panel including CD45RO, CCR7, CD25, CD127, CD95 and CD27. All sorted populations exceeded 95% purity. PBMCs were isolated immediately by Lymphoprep density gradient centrifugation and stained directly without culture. Samples were stained and sorted in pairs, with one healthy donor and one patient per experiment, so that batch effects were minimized. Taken from cysteine to phenylalanine, the CDR3 has 15 residues. Just the 45-base CDR3 DNA is kept, in frame starting at base 1. V is reduced by 1 base and J by 5 bases, leaving a spacing of 15 bases between them. Looking up the germline V gene (reference sequence) yields CDR1 GTSNPN and CDR2 SVGIG. Note on this clone: Its antigen specificity is not known. No qualities accompany the bases; no much larger clone lies one base away.

The High Capacity cDNA Reverse Transcription Kit was used to reverse transcribe all of the isolated RNA, meaning that expressed TCRB transcripts were what got sequenced. Deep immunoSEQ sequencing was applied to naive, central memory and regulatory T cell samples, giving an average of about 3.4 million total reads per sample. Sorted cells were lysed in RLT buffer and RNA was extracted with DNase-treated RNeasy Micro or Mini kits, depending on cell number. To prevent cross-contamination, every cell subset was processed on its own, while patient and healthy donor samples were processed together. Using the immunoSEQ multiplex PCR, TCRB sequences were amplified from cDNA into 87-bp fragments spanning the CDR3 region. The amplicons were sequenced using the Illumina HiSeq platform. The published analysis was carried out like this. Synthetic template baselines were used to correct PCR bias computationally, reads within Hamming distance 2 were collapsed together, and singletons that could not be merged were discarded. Reads were aligned against IMGT to assign V, D and J genes, CDR3 length and insertions or deletions at six rearrangement sites. Within each subset, clonotype counts were normalized to sorted cell number, and only after that were true diversity and Gini coefficients computed with the tcR R package. The overlap coefficient, calculated on TCRB nucleotide sequences, was used to measure repertoire sharing. TCRdb re-hosts the immuneACCESS table, in-frame sequences only. Its copies lack some clones; in the studies checked, an unresolved V gene accounts for under half of them, and the cause for the rest is not known. That table furnishes V, J and clone size, whereas the DNA furnished D and trimming. The sample contains some 350,000 clones, around 9.6% of them found a single time. The top ten constitute about 0.6% of the sample.

This receptor chain uses TRBV30 and TRBJ1-5; the D region possibly corresponds to TRBD1 (6 bases align). The sample comprised central memory CD4+ T cells from blood. The TCR comes from a man aged 30 to 45 with type 1 diabetes. The CDR3 protein is CAWSAPQGIDQPQHF. The DNA sequence follows: TGTGCCTGGAGTGCGCCTCAGGGGATTGATCAGCCCCAGCATTTT.